This entry lists 26 T cell receptor beta chains sequenced from one sample in a study of OX40 agonist ivuxolimab in advanced cancers. Measured with immunoSEQ multiplex PCR; TCRdb has only the in-frame clones, and not every one. The repertoire holds 90,000 or so clones, with 70% to 90% as singletons. The specimen comprised CD4+ or CD8+ T cells sorted from blood, sampled in a trial of the OX40 agonist ivuxolimab. All receptors come from an adult with an advanced solid tumor such as melanoma, head and neck, liver or kidney cancer.

This chain connects TRBV28 to TRBJ2-7; D gene unclear. This CDR3 contains 16 residues. The V end was cut by 4 bases, the J end by 4 bases, with 20 bases between. Per the germline V gene, CDR1 is MDHEN and CDR2 is SYDVKM. As DNA, the CDR3 is TGTGCCAGCAGTTCTCGCCGCCTGGGTTTGGGATACGAGCAGTACTTC. Translation: CASSSRRLGLGYEQYF. Using reference TRBV28 and TRBJ2-7 for the parts outside the CDR3, the full variable domain is DVKVTQSSRYLVKRTGEKVFLECVQDMDHENMFWYRQDPGLGLRLIYFSYDVKMKEKGDIPEGYSVSREKKERFSLILESASTNQTSMYLCASSSRRLGLGYEQYFGPGTRLTVT.

The rearrangement joins TRBV10-3 to TRBJ2-1; D is possibly TRBD1 or TRBD2 (7 bases each). The CDR3 totals 16 residues. V lost 4 bases, J lost 8 bases, and 21 bases lay in between. Germline values: CDR1 ENHRY, CDR2 SYGVKD. CDR3 in amino acids: CAISAPTGTGGYEQFF. The CDR3 DNA is TGTGCCATCAGTGCGCCGACAGGGACGGGGGGTTATGAGCAGTTCTTC.

The chain recombines TRBV2 with TRBJ2-7; perhaps TRBD1 as D (6 bases). Germline CDR1 reads SNHLY; CDR2 reads FYNNEI. The V gene lost 6 bases and the J gene lost 6 bases, with 18 bases spanning the gap. The CDR3 is 14 residues long. The CDR3 loop reads CASRETTGSGEQYV. DNA of the CDR3: TGTGCCAGCAGGGAAACAACAGGGTCGGGCGAGCAGTACGTC.

V and J are TRBV5-1 and TRBJ2-1; 11 bases agree with TRBD2. This CDR3 spans 16 amino acids. The junction had 0 bases not matched to a gene; V was cut back by 1 base and J by 0 bases. In germline, CDR1 is SGHRS, CDR2 YFSETQ. In DNA, the CDR3 is TGCGCCAGCAGCTTGACTAGCGGGAGCTCCTACAATGAGCAGTTCTTC. This encodes CASSLTSGSSYNEQFF. The variable domain in full, with the rest retrieved from reference TRBV5-1 and TRBJ2-1, is KAGVTQTPRYLIKTRGQQVTLSCSPISGHRSVSWYQQTPGQGLQFLFEYFSETQRNKGNFPGRFSGRQFSNSRSEMNVSTLELGDSALYLCASSLTSGSSYNEQFFGPGTRLTVL.

This rearrangement joins TRBV30 to TRBJ1-6; a possible D gene is TRBD1 (6 bases). The CDR3 runs 17 residues. V was trimmed by 0 bases and J by 9 bases, leaving 21 bases between them. CDR1 GTSNPN and CDR2 SVGIG come from the germline V gene (reference sequence). The CDR3 sequence: CAWSVEGGPSGVSPLHF. DNA for the CDR3: TGTGCCTGGAGTGTGGAGGGGGGGCCCAGTGGTGTTTCACCCCTCCACTTT.

The gene calls are TRBV19 and TRBJ2-2; 8 bases are shared with TRBD2. The CDR3 runs 17 residues. CDR1 and CDR2 (germline): LNHDA, SQIVND (reference sequence). J was trimmed by 1 base and V by 2 bases; bases with no gene match: 6. As DNA, the CDR3 is TGTGCCAGTAGTATAACGGCTAGCGGGCGGAACACCGGGGAGCTGTTTTTT. Protein sequence: CASSITASGRNTGELFF.

The V call is TRBV4-2, the J call TRBJ1-3, with D unclear. The CDR3 spans 15 residues. From germline, CDR1 is LGHNA and CDR2 YNFKEQ. Deletions cut 5 bases from V and 4 bases from J, with 15 bases between. For the CDR3, the DNA is TGTGCCAGCAGCTTGGCTGGGCTGGGCGGAAACACCATATATTTT. Translated, it gives CASSLAGLGGNTIYF.

This chain connects TRBV7-2 to TRBJ1-5; perhaps TRBD1 as D (5 bases). The germline V gene encodes CDR1 SGHTA and CDR2 FQGNSA. V was cut by 1 base and J by 3 bases, with 10 bases left in between. The CDR3 loop spans 15 amino acids. The chain's CDR3 is CASSLGRQTNQPQHF. The CDR3 nucleotides read TGTGCCAGCAGCTTAGGCCGACAGACCAATCAGCCCCAGCATTTT. Drawing the rest from reference TRBV7-2 and TRBJ1-5, the complete variable domain is GAGVSQSPSNKVTEKGKDVELRCDPISGHTALYWYRQSLGQGLEFLIYFQGNSAPDKSGLPSDRFSAERTGGSVSTLTIQRTQQEDSAVYLCASSLGRQTNQPQHFGDGTRLSIL.

The chain couples TRBV14 to TRBJ2-3; no reliable D call. Trimming stripped 5 bases from V and 2 bases from J, with 8 bases between. Germline CDR1 SGHDN, CDR2 FVKESK. There are 13 residues in the CDR3. The CDR3 sequence: CASSFLLTDTQYF. CDR3 bases: TGTGCCAGCAGCTTTTTACTCACAGATACGCAGTATTTT.

The chain uses TRBV9 and TRBJ2-3, with 7 bases that match TRBD2. Germline CDR1 and CDR2: SGDLS and YYNGEE. The CDR3 consists of 16 residues. V shed 0 bases and J 1 base; nucleotides not matched to a gene: 5. The CDR3 loop is CASSVGDYWGTDTQYF. Written as DNA, the CDR3 is TGTGCCAGCAGCGTAGGGGACTACTGGGGCACAGATACGCAGTATTTT.

The chain uses TRBV7-2 and TRBJ2-5; D perhaps matches TRBD2 (7 bases). V lost 1 base and J 5 bases, leaving 14 bases between the germline ends. The CDR3 length is 15 residues. Germline V gene data show CDR1 as SGHTA and CDR2 as FQGNSA. CDR3 in amino acids: CASSLDRGGAETQYF. CDR3 nucleotides: TGTGCCAGCAGCTTAGACCGAGGGGGGGCTGAGACCCAGTACTTC.

The chain combines TRBV7-3 with TRBJ2-1; unclear D gene. The CDR3 covers 14 residues. V lost 6 bases, J lost 0 bases, and 9 bases lay in between. Germline lookup yields CDR1 SGHTA and CDR2 FQGTGA. DNA of the CDR3: TGTGCCAGCAGTTCTGATAGCTCCTACAATGAGCAGTTCTTC. Translated: CASSSDSSYNEQFF.

The CDR3 DNA follows: TGTGCCAGCAGCCTCCGAGGGGACAATGAGCAGTTCTTC. It translates to CASSLRGDNEQFF. The chain links TRBV7-7 to TRBJ2-1; D possibly uses TRBD1 or TRBD2 (5 bases each). The CDR3 consists of 13 residues. In germline, CDR1 is SSHAT, CDR2 FNYEAQ (reference sequence). The V end lost 5 bases, the J end lost 5 bases, and 10 bases lay between the germline ends.

This chain connects TRBV28 to TRBJ1-2; a weak D match, TRBD1 (6 bases). Looked up from germline, CDR1 is MDHEN and CDR2 is SYDVKM. The CDR3 runs to 16 residues. Trimming cost V 1 base and J 3 bases, with 15 bases left between them. The chain's CDR3 is CASSLLQGVGDYGYTF. The CDR3 nucleotides are TGTGCCAGCAGTTTATTACAGGGTGTAGGAGACTATGGCTACACCTTC.

V gene TRBV27 combines with J gene TRBJ1-2, with D perhaps TRBD1 (5 bases). The V end lost 5 bases, the J end lost 4 bases, and 23 bases lay between the germline ends. Germline V gene data show CDR1 as MNHEY and CDR2 as SMNVEV (reference sequence). This CDR3 contains 17 residues. CDR3 region: CASSPSPSPGVPYGYTF. The DNA for the CDR3 is TGTGCCAGCAGTCCTAGCCCCTCCCCGGGGGTTCCCTATGGCTACACCTTC.

The CDR3 DNA is TGTGCCAGCGCAATAGCGGGTACTAGCGGGAACACCGGGGAGCTGTTTTTT. This encodes CASAIAGTSGNTGELFF. J is TRBJ2-2 and V is TRBV7-2; TRBD2 aligns across 8 bases. The J segment lost 1 base and the V segment lost 8 bases, leaving 12 bases of the junction unmatched. This CDR3 contains 17 residues. The germline V gene has CDR1 SGHTA and CDR2 FQGNSA.

The CDR3 protein is CASSLGDKWGLNTEAFF. CDR3 DNA sequence: TGTGCCAGCAGCTTAGGGGACAAATGGGGGTTGAACACTGAAGCTTTCTTT. J is TRBJ1-1 and V is TRBV7-3; TRBD1 might be the D (6 bases). CDR3 length: 17 amino acids. V shed 2 bases and J shed 0 bases, with 16 bases lying between them. Germline values: CDR1 SGHTA, CDR2 FQGTGA.

V gene TRBV6-1 combines with J gene TRBJ2-7; no reliable D call. V was shortened by 2 bases and J by 0 bases, with 11 bases between the two germline ends. Germline V gene data show CDR1 as MNHNS and CDR2 as SASEGT. The CDR3 runs to 15 residues. The CDR3 DNA sequence: TGTGCCAGCAGTGAACCCGTGGGAAGCTCCTACGAGCAGTACTTC. Its translation: CASSEPVGSSYEQYF.

The chain joins TRBV18 to TRBJ2-7; 8 bases are shared with TRBD1. V lost 3 bases, J lost 5 bases, and 3 bases stayed unmatched. Germline CDR1 KGHSH, CDR2 LQKENI. The CDR3 has 13 amino acids. The CDR3 DNA reads TGTGCCAGCTCACCGAGGGGACAGGACGAGCAGTACTTC. Its translation: CASSPRGQDEQYF. Using reference TRBV18 and TRBJ2-7 for the parts outside the CDR3, the full variable domain is NAGVMQNPRHLVRRRGQEARLRCSPMKGHSHVYWYRQLPEEGLKFMVYLQKENIIDESGMPKERFSAEFPKEGPSILRIQQVVRGDSAAYFCASSPRGQDEQYFGPGTRLTVT.

V gene TRBV7-2 combines with J gene TRBJ2-5, with 10 positions matching TRBD1. Trimming cost V 3 bases and J 1 base; bases outside gene matches: 5. Germline CDR1 is SGHTA and CDR2 is FQGNSA. The length of the CDR3 is 16 residues. The CDR3 nucleotides are TGTGCCAGCAGCTTTCGCCGGACAGGGGGCCAAGAGACCCAGTACTTC. This sequence encodes CASSFRRTGGQETQYF.

This clone came up once. The chain links TRBV5-1 to TRBJ1-1, with unresolved D. Germline V gives CDR1 SGHRS, CDR2 YFSETQ. Trimming shortened V by 4 bases and J by 1 base, and 8 bases separated the two germline ends. The CDR3 has 13 amino acids. DNA for the CDR3: TGCGCCAGCAGCGCGGGCGCGAACACTGAAGCTTTCTTT. Amino acid sequence: CASSAGANTEAFF.

This chain joins TRBV5-1 and TRBJ2-6; D uncertain. This CDR3 is built from 15 residues. V was pared by 0 bases and J by 0 bases, with 4 bases between. In germline, CDR1 is SGHRS, CDR2 YFSETQ. The CDR3 loop is CASSLVLSGANVLTF. As DNA, the CDR3 is TGCGCCAGCAGCTTGGTTCTCTCTGGGGCCAACGTCCTGACTTTC.

This clone was seen a single time. The gene calls are TRBV18 and TRBJ2-5, with D possibly being TRBD1 (5 bases). Trimming pared 0 bases from V and 4 bases from J, leaving 6 bases between. Germline V gene data show CDR1 as KGHSH and CDR2 as LQKENI. CDR3 length equals 13 residues. CDR3 DNA sequence: TGTGCCAGCTCACCACCGGGGCGAGAGACCCAGTACTTC. It yields the protein CASSPPGRETQYF.

The genes are TRBV6-1 and TRBJ1-2, with D possibly matching TRBD1 (5 bases). This CDR3 has 14 residues. The germline CDR1 and CDR2 sequences are MNHNS and SASEGT. V dropped 7 bases and J dropped 0 bases, with 12 bases sitting between them. The CDR3 region is CASIPWGTNYGYTF. CDR3 sequence (DNA): TGTGCCAGCATCCCGTGGGGGACTAACTATGGCTACACCTTC.

The V gene is TRBV7-6, the J gene TRBJ2-1, with TRBD2 as a possible D gene (6 bases). This CDR3 region has 14 residues. Germline loops: CDR1 SGHVS, CDR2 FNYEAQ. Trimming shortened V by 2 bases and J by 6 bases, and 11 bases separated the two germline ends. DNA for the CDR3: TGTGCCAGCAGCTTATCCGGGAGCCCCAATGAGCAGTTCTTC. It encodes CASSLSGSPNEQFF.

In DNA, the CDR3 is TGTGCCAGCAGCGTCAAGGGGGGGACTGAAGCTTTCTTT. Encoded protein: CASSVKGGTEAFF. The chain is built from TRBV6-6 and TRBJ1-1; the D gene is possibly TRBD1 (6 bases). Germline V CDR1 and CDR2: MNHNY, SVGAGI (reference sequence). V lost 6 bases, J lost 5 bases, and 13 bases lay in between. This CDR3 spans 13 amino acids.